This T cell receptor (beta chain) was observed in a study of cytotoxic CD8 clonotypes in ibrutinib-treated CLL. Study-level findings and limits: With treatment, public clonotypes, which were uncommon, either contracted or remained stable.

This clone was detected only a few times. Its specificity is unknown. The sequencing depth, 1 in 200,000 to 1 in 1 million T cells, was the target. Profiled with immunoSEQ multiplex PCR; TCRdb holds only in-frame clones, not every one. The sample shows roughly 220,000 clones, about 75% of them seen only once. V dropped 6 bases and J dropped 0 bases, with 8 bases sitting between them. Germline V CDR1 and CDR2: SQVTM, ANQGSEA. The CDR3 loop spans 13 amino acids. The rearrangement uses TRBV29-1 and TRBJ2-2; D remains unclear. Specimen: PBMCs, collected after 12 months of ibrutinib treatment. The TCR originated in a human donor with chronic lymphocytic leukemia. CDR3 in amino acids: CSVTGPNTGELFF. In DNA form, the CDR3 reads TGCAGCGTCACCGGGCCGAACACCGGGGAGCTGTTTTTT.